This entry is about one TCR beta chain. The antigen remains unidentified. The source of the sample is a study of immune heterogeneity within non-small cell lung tumors. Each sample used approximately 590 ng of genomic DNA from bulk tumor tissue. Several biopsies were collected from each primary tumor during surgery. They were spaced as far apart as possible within the tumor mass. Patients went through curative surgery, and their non-small cell lung cancer was untreated and newly diagnosed. TCR beta CDR3 was amplified by multiplex PCR, first round approximately 10 cycles, 32 V and 13 J primers. TCRdb itself ran the multiplex PCR reads through MiXCR, one entry per CDR3 protein. Among around 9,600 distinct CDR3 sequences, 30% to 35% were seen once, and the ten largest hold around 11%. Overall study results and limits: The study found high-frequency T-cell receptor beta clonotypes largely distinct between individual patients. Locally, T-cell clonality showed a moderate but significant correlation with tumor mutational burden measured at the same site (R 0.3 to 0.4).

Trimming removed 4 bases at V and 6 bases at J, with 21 bases between. CDR3 length: 16 amino acids. CDR1 and CDR2 (germline): MGHRA, YSYEKL. This receptor was identified in a man between 60 and 70 years old with non-small cell lung cancer. The sample taken for sequencing was lung tumor tissue. The chain has TRBV4-1 and TRBJ1-2; no clear D. The CDR3 bases are TGCGCCAGCAGCCCCTCGGTGGTCAAGAACCCCCATGGCTACACCTTC. As protein: CASSPSVVKNPHGYTF.